Sequencing of this T cell receptor (beta chain) was carried out in a study of response to subunit inactivated influenza vaccine. Study results and caveats: Few additional T cells are recruited per seasonal influenza vaccination, authors suggested.

This clonotype occurred once. The antigen is not known. This may come from a read error, since a much larger clone is one base off. From the RT-PCR reads, TCRdb called clonotypes with MiXCR, one entry per CDR3 protein. The sample holds 150,000 to 200,000 distinct CDR3 sequences, approximately 11% seen once. Germline V gene sequence: CDR1 ENHRY, CDR2 SYGVKD. The CDR3 is 13 residues long. Trimming took off 3 bases at V and 9 bases at J, with 12 bases between the two ends. This receptor was obtained from a man aged 50 to 60 who received an inactivated influenza vaccine. Sequencing used non-naive T cells sorted from PBMCs, obtained 35 to 45 days after vaccination. V is TRBV10-3 and J is TRBJ1-5; D is ambiguous. Written as DNA, the CDR3 is TGTGCCATCAGTGAAGTCAGGCGGGGGCCCCAGCATTTT. This sequence encodes CAISEVRRGPQHF.